Following are 25 T cell receptor beta chains from one sample sequenced in a study of T cell repertoires in cytomegalovirus infection. TCRdb re-analysed the reads in MiXCR, keeping a single row per CDR3 protein. Of hundreds of thousands of distinct CDR3 sequences listed, about a third were seen once; the top ten hold roughly an eighth. For these TCRs, the target antigens are not known. Sequencing was performed on cultured CD8+ T cells from PBMCs, taken from culture after CMV antigen stimulation. The receptors shown here come from a human donor in good health (CMV status not recorded). Some clones in this sample may be carry-over from other donors' samples.

The table lists this clonotype with a few counts. This chain links TRBV11-2 with TRBJ1-1; D unresolved. The V gene lost 5 bases and the J gene lost 1 base, with 11 bases spanning the gap. CDR3 length equals 14 residues. Germline V CDR1 and CDR2: SGHAT, FQNNGV. The CDR3 region has the DNA TGTGCCAGCAGCCACTCGGCAGCGAACACTGAAGCTTTCTTT. Translation gives CASSHSAANTEAFF.

This clonotype was picked up many times. The chain uses TRBV11-3 and TRBJ2-5, with TRBD1 as a possible D gene (5 bases). The CDR3 spans 14 residues. Germline V lookup: CDR1 SGHNT, CDR2 YENEEA. Trimming stripped 1 base from V and 2 bases from J, with 8 bases between. The CDR3 coding sequence is TGTGCCAGCAGCTTAGGACAGATTCAAGAGACCCAGTACTTC. Amino acids: CASSLGQIQETQYF. Using reference TRBV11-3 and TRBJ2-5 for the parts outside the CDR3, the full variable domain is EAGVVQSPRYKIIEKKQPVAFWCNPISGHNTLYWYLQNLGQGPELLIRYENEEAVDDSQLPKDRFSAERLKGVDSTLKIQPAELGDSAVYLCASSLGQIQETQYFGPGTRLLVL.

The J gene is TRBJ2-1, the V gene TRBV14; weak D call: TRBD1 (6 bases). This CDR3 contains 14 residues. Per germline, CDR1 SGHDN and CDR2 FVKESK. Trimming removed 7 bases at V and 8 bases at J, with 18 bases between. In DNA form, the CDR3 reads TGTGCCAGCACCCTAACGGACAGCCCCGATGAGCAGTTCTTC. This gives the protein CASTLTDSPDEQFF.

This clonotype was found a few times. The genes are TRBV2 and TRBJ2-1; D not certain. The V end lost 7 bases, the J end lost 3 bases, and 19 bases lay between the germline ends. Germline CDR1 SNHLY, CDR2 FYNNEI. The CDR3 loop spans 16 amino acids. The CDR3 nucleotides read TGTGCCAGCAACCTGATGGACCTGTTCCTCTACAATGAGCAGTTCTTC. This gives the protein CASNLMDLFLYNEQFF.

The rearrangement uses TRBV7-6 and TRBJ2-3; the match to TRBD2 covers 14 bases. Germline trimming cut 4 bases from V and 0 bases from J; bases unmatched to any gene: 9. This CDR3 has 19 residues. CDR1 is SGHVS, CDR2 FNYEAQ, per germline. CDR3 sequence (DNA): TGTGCCAGCAGCTCTCCTGGGACTAGCGGGGGCCTGAGCACAGATACGCAGTATTTT. The encoded protein is CASSSPGTSGGLSTDTQYF.

This clonotype was counted many times. The rearrangement uses TRBV7-2 and TRBJ2-5; D is perhaps TRBD1 or TRBD2 (5 bases each). Germline V gives CDR1 SGHTA, CDR2 FQGNSA. V lost 1 base and J 5 bases, leaving 11 bases between the germline ends. The CDR3 runs to 14 residues. Here the CDR3 reads CASSLGLGTETQYF. The DNA of the CDR3 is TGTGCCAGCAGCTTAGGTCTGGGGACGGAGACCCAGTACTTC.

The chain combines TRBV6-5 with TRBJ1-1; TRBD1 aligns across 8 bases. This CDR3 is built from 15 residues. Germline lookup yields CDR1 MNHEY and CDR2 SVGAGI. The V segment lost 2 bases and the J segment 6 bases; nucleotides outside the gene matches: 8. The CDR3 DNA is TGTGCCAGCAGTTACGCTGGGACAGGTCGGCCTGAAGCTTTCTTT. Translating gives CASSYAGTGRPEAFF.

This clonotype has a handful of counts. The rearrangement links TRBV5-5 to TRBJ2-5, with a weak D call TRBD2 (6 bases). Trimming removed 0 bases from V and 5 bases from J, with 11 bases in between. The CDR3 covers 14 residues. From germline, CDR1 is SGHKS and CDR2 YYEKEE (reference sequence). The CDR3 spells CASSLGLAKETQYF. The CDR3 region has the DNA TGTGCCAGCAGCTTGGGGCTAGCGAAGGAGACCCAGTACTTC. The full variable domain, in which reference TRBV5-5 and TRBJ2-5 provide the parts outside the CDR3, is DAGVTQSPTHLIKTRGQQVTLRCSPISGHKSVSWYQQVLGQGPQFIFQYYEKEERGRGNFPDRFSARQFPNYSSELNVNALLLGDSALYLCASSLGLAKETQYFGPGTRLLVL.

This clonotype was seen a few times. V usage is TRBV12-3 or TRBV12-4 and J usage is TRBJ1-6; 7 bases line up with TRBD1. CDR3 length: 19 residues. V trimming: 3 bases; J trimming: 0 bases; junction bases outside the gene matches: 11. The CDR3, as DNA: TGTGCCAGCAGTTTCCGGACCGAGGGGGCCAGCTCCTATAATTCACCCCTCCACTTT. This encodes CASSFRTEGASSYNSPLHF.

V is TRBV20-1 and J is TRBJ1-1, with a weak D call TRBD1 (5 bases). This CDR3 is 14 amino acids long. Trimming pared 2 bases from V and 1 base from J, leaving 11 bases between. Germline V lookup: CDR1 DFQATT, CDR2 SNEGSKA (reference sequence). This CDR3 is CSARPRGGNTEAFF. CDR3 in DNA: TGCAGTGCTAGACCCCGGGGGGGGAACACTGAAGCTTTCTTT.

The sample holds many counts of this clonotype. V is TRBV6-2 or TRBV6-3 and J is TRBJ2-4; D uncertain. Looked up from germline, CDR1 is MNHEY and CDR2 is SVGEGT. This CDR3 region has 14 residues. With 5 bases removed from V and 0 bases from J, the gap between germline ends came to 8 bases. CDR3 amino acids: CASSPGLAKNIQYF. The DNA of the CDR3 is TGTGCCAGCAGTCCAGGTTTAGCCAAAAACATTCAGTACTTC.

The V gene is TRBV27, the J gene TRBJ1-1, with D possibly TRBD1 on 6 matching bases. V was shortened by 2 bases and J by 8 bases, with 12 bases between the two germline ends. Germline V gives CDR1 MNHEY, CDR2 SMNVEV (reference sequence). The CDR3 is 13 residues long. Written as DNA, the CDR3 is TGTGCCAGCAGTTTAAGGGGGGGGGAGGAAGCTTTCTTT. Protein sequence: CASSLRGGEEAFF.

This sequence joins TRBV5-1 and TRBJ2-1; 7 nucleotides match TRBD1. This CDR3 contains 12 residues. Germline CDR1 and CDR2: SGHRS and YFSETQ. Trimming at V came to 5 bases and at J to 8 bases, leaving 4 bases not matched to a gene. The CDR3 spells CASRDRSYEQFF. In DNA, the CDR3 is TGCGCCAGCAGGGACAGGTCCTATGAGCAGTTCTTC.

The rearrangement links TRBV12-3 or TRBV12-4 to TRBJ1-1, with D uncertain. The CDR3 is 11 amino acids. V lost 3 bases to trimming and J lost 8 bases, with 7 bases between them. The CDR3 here is CASSLTLEAFF. The CDR3, as DNA: TGTGCCAGCAGTTTGACCCTCGAAGCTTTCTTT.

This clonotype was counted only a few times. This chain uses TRBV6-1 with TRBJ2-7; weak D call: TRBD1 (6 bases). The CDR3 runs 13 residues. Germline V gene sequence: CDR1 MNHNS, CDR2 SASEGT. Trimming took 4 bases from V and 3 from J, leaving 10 bases between them. CDR3 sequence: CASSGGQYYEQYF. The CDR3 coding sequence is TGTGCCAGCAGTGGGGGGCAGTACTACGAGCAGTACTTC.

Regarding this clonotype: At one end, the junction sequence differs from germline, possibly due to a read error. V is TRBV7-8 and J is TRBJ2-6, with TRBD1 matching over 7 bases. The CDR3 runs 15 residues. The germline gives CDR1 SGHVS, CDR2 FQNEAQ. This CDR3 reads CPSSPTGVGANVLTF. CDR3 nucleotide sequence: TGTCCCAGCAGCCCTACAGGGGTCGGGGCCAACGTCCTGACTTTC.

This clonotype was counted many times. The chain links TRBV7-2 to TRBJ2-7; possibly TRBD2 for D (5 bases). The CDR3 totals 13 residues. Trimming took off 1 base at V and 4 bases at J, with 8 bases between the two ends. Germline CDR1 reads SGHTA; CDR2 reads FQGNSA. The CDR3 sequence: CASSLEGVYEQYF. CDR3 DNA sequence: TGTGCCAGCAGCTTAGAGGGAGTGTACGAGCAGTACTTC.

J is TRBJ1-2 and V is TRBV7-4, with a weak D call TRBD1 (6 bases). V lost 5 bases and J lost 1, with 17 bases in between. This CDR3 comprises 16 residues. Germline V gene lookup returns CDR1 SGHVT and CDR2 SQSDAQ. The CDR3 spells CASSPSRQAHNYGYTF. The CDR3 DNA follows: TGTGCCAGCAGCCCTTCCAGACAGGCCCATAACTATGGCTACACCTTC.

J is TRBJ2-3 and V is TRBV20-1; D is tentatively TRBD1 or TRBD2 (5 bases each). V lost 4 bases, J lost 4 bases, and 21 bases lay in between. The CDR3 has 16 residues. Germline CDR1 DFQATT, CDR2 SNEGSKA (reference sequence). CDR3 bases: TGCAGTGCTATGAATCGGGACGCAAGATTGGCAGATACGCAGTATTTT. Its translation is CSAMNRDARLADTQYF.

This CDR3 is CSASRVSGNTIYF. CDR3 DNA sequence: TGCAGTGCTTCAAGGGTCTCTGGAAACACCATATATTTT. The V gene is TRBV20-1, the J gene TRBJ1-3; no clear D. Trimming stripped 5 bases from V and 0 bases from J, with 8 bases between. The germline V gene encodes CDR1 DFQATT and CDR2 SNEGSKA (reference sequence). The CDR3 extends over 13 amino acids.

This clonotype was counted only a few times. The rearrangement links TRBV7-2 to TRBJ2-2; D unresolved. There are 14 residues in the CDR3. Trimming took off 6 bases at V and 0 bases at J, with 8 bases between the two ends. Looked up from germline, CDR1 is SGHTA and CDR2 is FQGNSA. CDR3 residues: CASRLIANTGELFF. CDR3 coding DNA: TGTGCCAGCAGGTTGATAGCGAACACCGGGGAGCTGTTTTTT.

The rearrangement uses TRBV4-1 and TRBJ2-3; TRBD2 matches 14 bases. Germline V CDR1 and CDR2: MGHRA, YSYEKL. The CDR3 extends over 17 amino acids. J was trimmed by 0 bases and V by 4 bases; bases with no gene match: 3. CDR3 amino acids: CASSRWTSGGSTDTQYF. The CDR3 bases are TGCGCCAGCAGCCGTTGGACTAGCGGGGGGAGCACAGATACGCAGTATTTT.

V is TRBV5-6 and J is TRBJ1-1, with TRBD1 as a possible D gene (6 bases). V lost 2 bases, J lost 7 bases, and 18 bases lay in between. The CDR3 covers 15 residues. Per the germline V gene, CDR1 is SGHDT and CDR2 is YYEEEE. The CDR3 loop reads CASSFVGGLIDEAFF. The CDR3 DNA sequence: TGTGCCAGCAGCTTCGTTGGGGGGCTTATAGATGAAGCTTTCTTT.

The V call is TRBV10-3, the J call TRBJ1-3, with D tentatively TRBD1 (5 bases). This CDR3 region has 14 residues. V gave up 7 bases and J gave up 0 bases, with 10 bases separating them. From germline, CDR1 is ENHRY and CDR2 SYGVKD. This CDR3 reads CAIKGDVSGNTIYF. The CDR3 DNA follows: TGTGCCATCAAAGGGGACGTCTCTGGAAACACCATATATTTT.

This clonotype has more than one count but fewer than ten. The V gene is TRBV29-1, the J gene TRBJ2-3; no definite D call. The CDR3 consists of 16 residues. The V gene's germline CDR1 is SQVTM and CDR2 ANQGSEA. V lost 0 bases and J 0 bases, leaving 13 bases between the germline ends. CDR3 sequence reads: CSVEDQRRLSTDTQYF. CDR3 DNA: TGCAGCGTTGAAGATCAGCGACGGCTTAGCACAGATACGCAGTATTTT.